This TCR beta chain was identified during a study of shared clonotypes between healthy human individuals. With respect to this clone: The antigen is not known.

The study's findings and limits: Roughly 5% of naive CD4 clonotypes were shared across several donors. Rarefaction revealed incomplete sorted-subset sequencing despite large depth. The donor pool, a small one, limited the genetic and exposure-history diversity represented.

Between the trimmed V and J ends, which lost 0 bases and 5 bases, there was a span of 9 bases. The germline gives CDR1 SGDLS, CDR2 YYNGEE. The CDR3 length is 15 residues. Selected positively for CCR7 and CD45RO-negative, naive CD8 cells excluded terminally differentiated effector memory CD45RA+ cells. Several immunoSEQ 96-well plates shared each subset's DNA, each plate a replicate. The repertoire was sequenced with immunoSEQ multiplex PCR; TCRdb's copy has only in-frame clones and lacks some. Among over 2 million clones listed, around 96% were seen once. Sequenced: naive CD8+ T cells sorted from blood. The sequence was collected from a man aged 18 to 29 in good health. V gene TRBV9 combines with J gene TRBJ1-6, with no clear D. CDR3 coding DNA: TGTGCCAGCAGCGTAGCTGAAGGGAATAATTCACCCCTCCACTTT. Translated: CASSVAEGNNSPLHF. The full variable domain, in which reference TRBV9 and TRBJ1-6 provide the parts outside the CDR3, is DSGVTQTPKHLITATGQRVTLRCSPRSGDLSVYWYQQSLDQGLQFLIQYYNGEERAKGNILERFSAQQFPDLHSELNLSSLELGDSALYFCASSVAEGNNSPLHFGNGTRLTVT.